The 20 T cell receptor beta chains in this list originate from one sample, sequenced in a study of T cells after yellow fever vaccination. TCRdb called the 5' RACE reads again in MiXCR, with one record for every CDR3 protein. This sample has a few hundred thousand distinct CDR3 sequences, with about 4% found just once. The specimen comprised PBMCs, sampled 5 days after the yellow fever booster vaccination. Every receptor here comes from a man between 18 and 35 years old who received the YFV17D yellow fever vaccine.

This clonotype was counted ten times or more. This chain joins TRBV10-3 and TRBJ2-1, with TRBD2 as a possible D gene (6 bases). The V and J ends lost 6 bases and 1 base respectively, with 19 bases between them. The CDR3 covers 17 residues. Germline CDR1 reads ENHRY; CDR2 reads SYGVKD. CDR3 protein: CAIRRERLGVSYNEQFF. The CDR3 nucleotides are TGTGCCATCAGGAGGGAACGACTAGGCGTGTCCTACAATGAGCAGTTCTTC.

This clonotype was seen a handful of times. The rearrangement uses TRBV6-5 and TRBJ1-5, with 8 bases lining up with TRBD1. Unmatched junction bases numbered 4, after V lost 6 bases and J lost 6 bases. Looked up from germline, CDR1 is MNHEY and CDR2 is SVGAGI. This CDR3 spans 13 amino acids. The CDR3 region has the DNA TGTGCCAGCAGCAGGACAGGGCGTCAGCCCCAGCATTTT. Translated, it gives CASSRTGRQPQHF.

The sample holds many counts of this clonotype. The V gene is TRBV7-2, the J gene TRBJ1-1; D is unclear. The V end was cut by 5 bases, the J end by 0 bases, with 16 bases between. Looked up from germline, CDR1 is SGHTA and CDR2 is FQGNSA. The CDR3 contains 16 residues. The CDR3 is CASSPRGTGMNTEAFF. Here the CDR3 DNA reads TGTGCCAGCAGCCCTCGGGGTACCGGGATGAACACTGAAGCTTTCTTT.

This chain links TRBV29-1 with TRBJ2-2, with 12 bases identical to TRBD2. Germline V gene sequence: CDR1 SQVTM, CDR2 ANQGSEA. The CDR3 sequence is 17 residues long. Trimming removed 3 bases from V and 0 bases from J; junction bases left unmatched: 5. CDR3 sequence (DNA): TGCAGCGTTGACGGGACTAGCGGGCGCGCGAACACCGGGGAGCTGTTTTTT. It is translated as CSVDGTSGRANTGELFF.

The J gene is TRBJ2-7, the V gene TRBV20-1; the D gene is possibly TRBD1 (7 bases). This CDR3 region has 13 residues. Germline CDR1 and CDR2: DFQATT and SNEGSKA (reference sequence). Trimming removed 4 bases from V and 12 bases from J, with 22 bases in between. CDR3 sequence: CSANKQGGPIGYV. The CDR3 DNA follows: TGCAGTGCTAACAAGCAGGGGGGACCAATTGGGTACGTC.

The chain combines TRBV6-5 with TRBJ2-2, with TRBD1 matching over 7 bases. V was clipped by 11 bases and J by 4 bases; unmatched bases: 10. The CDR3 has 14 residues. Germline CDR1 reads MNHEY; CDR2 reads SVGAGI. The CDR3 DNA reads TGTGCCTCCCAGGGGGTTTTTAGCACCGGGGAGCTGTTTTTT. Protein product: CASQGVFSTGELFF.

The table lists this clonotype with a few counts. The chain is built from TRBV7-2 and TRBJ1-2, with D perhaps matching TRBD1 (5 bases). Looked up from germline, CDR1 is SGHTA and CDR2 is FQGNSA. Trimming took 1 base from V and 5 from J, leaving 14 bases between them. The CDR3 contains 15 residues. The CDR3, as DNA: TGTGCCAGCAGCTTAGTAGACAGCGCCTTTTATGGCTACACCTTC. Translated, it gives CASSLVDSAFYGYTF.

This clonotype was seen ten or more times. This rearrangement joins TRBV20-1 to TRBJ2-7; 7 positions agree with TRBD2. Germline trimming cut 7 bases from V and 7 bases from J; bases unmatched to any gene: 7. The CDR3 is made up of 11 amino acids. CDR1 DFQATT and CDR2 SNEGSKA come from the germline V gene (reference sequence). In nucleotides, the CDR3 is TGCAGTGGTGGACTAGGCGGGGAGCAGTACTTC. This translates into CSGGLGGEQYF.

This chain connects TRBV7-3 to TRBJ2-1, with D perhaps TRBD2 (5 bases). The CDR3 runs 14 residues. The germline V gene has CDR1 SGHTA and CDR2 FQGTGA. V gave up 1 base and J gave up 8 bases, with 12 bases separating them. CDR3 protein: CASSLNGLADEQFF. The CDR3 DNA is TGTGCCAGCAGCTTAAACGGTCTAGCCGATGAGCAGTTCTTC.

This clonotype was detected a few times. The CDR3 is CASSITTGIYGYTF. The CDR3 DNA sequence: TGTGCCAGCAGCATTACTACAGGGATCTATGGCTACACCTTC. The V and J genes are TRBV21-1 and TRBJ1-2; the table calls TRBD1, which could not be checked here. TRBV21-1 is a documented pseudogene. The CDR3 is made up of 14 amino acids.

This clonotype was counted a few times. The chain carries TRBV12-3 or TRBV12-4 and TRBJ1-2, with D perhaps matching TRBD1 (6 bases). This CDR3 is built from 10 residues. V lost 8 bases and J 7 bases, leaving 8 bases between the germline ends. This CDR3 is CASHRVGYTF. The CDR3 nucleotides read TGTGCCAGCCACAGGGTTGGCTACACCTTC.

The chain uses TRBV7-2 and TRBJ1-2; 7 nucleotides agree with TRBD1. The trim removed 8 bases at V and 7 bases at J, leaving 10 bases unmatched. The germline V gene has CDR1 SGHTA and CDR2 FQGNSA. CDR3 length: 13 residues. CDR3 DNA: TGTGCCAGCGGCCCCCAGGGGGTCCGTGGCTACACCTTC. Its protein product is CASGPQGVRGYTF.

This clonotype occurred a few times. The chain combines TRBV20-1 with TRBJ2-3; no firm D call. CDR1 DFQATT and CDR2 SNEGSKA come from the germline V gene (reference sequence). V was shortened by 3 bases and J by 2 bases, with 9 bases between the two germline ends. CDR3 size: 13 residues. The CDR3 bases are TGCAGTGCTAGCCTCCCACCCACAGATACGCAGTATTTT. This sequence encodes CSASLPPTDTQYF.

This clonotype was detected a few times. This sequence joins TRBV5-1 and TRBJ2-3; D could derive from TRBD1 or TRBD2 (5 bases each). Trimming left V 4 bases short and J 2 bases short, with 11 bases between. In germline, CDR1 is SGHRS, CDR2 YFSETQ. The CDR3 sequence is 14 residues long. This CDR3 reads CASSPGPHTDTQYF. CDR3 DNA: TGCGCCAGCAGCCCGGGACCACACACAGATACGCAGTATTTT. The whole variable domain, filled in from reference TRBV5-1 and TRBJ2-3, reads KAGVTQTPRYLIKTRGQQVTLSCSPISGHRSVSWYQQTPGQGLQFLFEYFSETQRNKGNFPGRFSGRQFSNSRSEMNVSTLELGDSALYLCASSPGPHTDTQYFGPGTRLTVL.

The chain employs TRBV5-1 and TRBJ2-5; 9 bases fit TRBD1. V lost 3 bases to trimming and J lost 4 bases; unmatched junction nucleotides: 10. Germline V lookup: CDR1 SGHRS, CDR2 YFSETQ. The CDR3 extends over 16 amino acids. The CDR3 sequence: CASSSTGTGYPETQYF. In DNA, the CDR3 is TGCGCCAGCAGCTCCACCGGGACAGGGTACCCAGAGACCCAGTACTTC.

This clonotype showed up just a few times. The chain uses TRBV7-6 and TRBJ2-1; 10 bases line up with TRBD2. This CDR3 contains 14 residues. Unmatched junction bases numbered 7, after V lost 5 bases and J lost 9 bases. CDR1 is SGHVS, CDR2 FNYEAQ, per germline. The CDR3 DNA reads TGTGCCAGCAGCATAGGACTAGCGGAGGGTGAGCAGTTCTTC. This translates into CASSIGLAEGEQFF. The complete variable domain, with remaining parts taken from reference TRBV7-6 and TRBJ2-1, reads GAGVSQSPRYKVTKRGQDVALRCDPISGHVSLYWYRQALGQGPEFLTYFNYEAQQDKSGLPNDRFSAERPEGSISTLTIQRTEQRDSAMYRCASSIGLAEGEQFFGPGTRLTVL.

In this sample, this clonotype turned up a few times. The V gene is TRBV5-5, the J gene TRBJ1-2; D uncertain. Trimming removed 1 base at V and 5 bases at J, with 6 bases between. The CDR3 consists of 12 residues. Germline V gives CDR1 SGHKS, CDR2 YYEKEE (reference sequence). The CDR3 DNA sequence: TGTGCCAGCAGCTTGATCAGTTATGGCTACACCTTC. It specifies CASSLISYGYTF.

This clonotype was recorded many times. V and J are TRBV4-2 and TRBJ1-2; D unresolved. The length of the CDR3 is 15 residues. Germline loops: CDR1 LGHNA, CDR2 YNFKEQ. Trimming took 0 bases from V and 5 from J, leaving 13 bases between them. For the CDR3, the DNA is TGTGCCAGCAGCCAAGAGGCTTCCCAGGTTTATGGCTACACCTTC. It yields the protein CASSQEASQVYGYTF.

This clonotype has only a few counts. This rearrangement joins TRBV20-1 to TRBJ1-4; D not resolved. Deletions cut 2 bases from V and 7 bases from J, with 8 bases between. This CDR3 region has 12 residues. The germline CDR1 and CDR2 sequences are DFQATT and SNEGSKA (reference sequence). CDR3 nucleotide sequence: TGCAGTGCTAGACCAGGAAGTGAAAAACTGTTTTTT. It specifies CSARPGSEKLFF.

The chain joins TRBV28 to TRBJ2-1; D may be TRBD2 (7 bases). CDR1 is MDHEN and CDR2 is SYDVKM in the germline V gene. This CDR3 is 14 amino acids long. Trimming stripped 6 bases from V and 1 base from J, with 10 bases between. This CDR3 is CASRGGPSYNEQFF. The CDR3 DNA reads TGTGCCAGCAGGGGGGGGCCGTCCTACAATGAGCAGTTCTTC.